This T cell receptor beta chain is drawn from a study of CD8 T cells in ankylosing spondylitis. This clonotype has more than one count but fewer than ten. Its antigen is unknown. Overall study findings and caveats: Before this, some motif variants had been reported in reactive arthritis synovial fluid and blood. Significantly higher representation of disease-linked clones was reported for matched ankylosing spondylitis synovial fluid. For ankylosing spondylitis blood, a TCR beta motif of eight or nine highly homologous variants appeared characteristic.

TCRdb reanalysed the 5' RACE reads using MiXCR and keeps one entry per CDR3 protein. The table records some 290,000 distinct CDR3 sequences, around 19% of them present only once. The CDR3 is made up of 16 amino acids. From germline, CDR1 is SGHAT and CDR2 FQNNGV. Losses at the gene ends were 1 base for V and 4 bases for J; bases not matched to a gene: 4. The sequenced material came from blood, either unsorted or a sorted T cell fraction (not recorded which). J is TRBJ2-1 and V is TRBV11-2; 10 bases are a match to TRBD2. The receptor comes from a male donor with ankylosing spondylitis or in good health (not recorded which). The CDR3 reads CASSLVTSGEYNEQFF. The CDR3 nucleotides are TGTGCCAGCAGCTTAGTAACTAGCGGGGAGTACAATGAGCAGTTCTTC.